One sample yielded the 25 T cell receptor beta chains listed below, sequenced in a study of response to subunit inactivated influenza vaccine. One entry per CDR3 protein results from TCRdb running MiXCR on the RT-PCR reads. Counted here are almost 250,000 distinct CDR3 sequences, approximately 12% occurring once; the ten biggest clones make up under 10%. Sequenced here: non-naive T cells sorted from PBMCs, sampled roughly 15 days before vaccination. The origin of the receptors is a man over 45 who received an inactivated influenza vaccine.

This clonotype was found a few times. This chain links TRBV20-1 with TRBJ1-2, with 7 positions matching TRBD1. This CDR3 is 14 amino acids long. The V segment lost 5 bases and the J segment 8 bases; nucleotides outside the gene matches: 14. Looked up from germline, CDR1 is DFQATT and CDR2 is SNEGSKA (reference sequence). Here the CDR3 reads CSAPGIGQVGGYTF. CDR3 in DNA: TGCAGTGCTCCAGGGATCGGACAGGTCGGCGGCTACACCTTC.

The chain joins TRBV12-3 or TRBV12-4 to TRBJ2-7, with D uncertain. Trimming took off 2 bases at V and 6 bases at J, with 5 bases between the two ends. CDR3 length: 11 residues. CDR3 amino acids: CASSLFGEQYF. As DNA, the CDR3 is TGTGCCAGCAGTTTATTTGGCGAGCAGTACTTC.

The chain employs TRBV11-2 and TRBJ2-1; 14 nucleotides align to TRBD2. CDR1 and CDR2 (germline): SGHAT, FQNNGV. This CDR3 region has 18 residues. The V gene end was trimmed by 1 base and the J gene end by 8 bases; junction bases not matched to a gene: 10. The CDR3 loop reads CASSLGGLGTSGRDEQFF. The CDR3 DNA sequence: TGTGCCAGCAGCTTAGGGGGGTTAGGGACTAGCGGGAGAGATGAGCAGTTCTTC.

The V gene is TRBV28, the J gene TRBJ2-7, with D perhaps TRBD2 (5 bases). The CDR3 spans 13 residues. The ends were cut back, 7 bases at V and 6 bases at J, with 16 bases in the middle. CDR1 and CDR2 (germline): MDHEN, SYDVKM. CDR3 nucleotide sequence: TGTGCCAGCAAAAGACTTAGAGGGTCCGAGCAGTACTTC. Residues: CASKRLRGSEQYF. Drawing the rest from reference TRBV28 and TRBJ2-7, the complete variable domain is DVKVTQSSRYLVKRTGEKVFLECVQDMDHENMFWYRQDPGLGLRLIYFSYDVKMKEKGDIPEGYSVSREKKERFSLILESASTNQTSMYLCASKRLRGSEQYFGPGTRLTVT.

This clonotype was detected a few times. The CDR3 DNA reads TGTGCCAGTAGTATTAGGGTTACCTCCTCTGGGGCCAACGTCCTGACTTTC. Its translation is CASSIRVTSSGANVLTF. The chain uses TRBV19 and TRBJ2-6; no clear D gene. The CDR3 spans 17 residues. V lost 3 bases and J 0 bases, leaving 12 bases between the germline ends. Germline V CDR1 and CDR2: LNHDA, SQIVND (reference sequence). The whole variable domain, remainder taken from reference TRBV19 and TRBJ2-6, is DGGITQSPKYLFRKEGQNVTLSCEQNLNHDAMYWYRQDPGQGLRLIYYSQIVNDFQKGDIAEGYSVSREKKESFPLTVTSAQKNPTAFYLCASSIRVTSSGANVLTFGAGSRLTVL.

This clonotype was seen only a few times. The genes are TRBV2 and TRBJ2-2; TRBD2 matches at 12 bases. The CDR3 runs to 16 residues. V dropped 5 bases and J dropped 2; count of bases not matched to a gene: 3. The germline gives CDR1 SNHLY, CDR2 FYNNEI. CDR3 sequence (DNA): TGTGCCAGCAGTTTACTAGCGGGAGGTAACACCGGGGAGCTGTTTTTT. It encodes CASSLLAGGNTGELFF.

This clonotype appeared a few times. The chain combines TRBV28 with TRBJ2-5; TRBD2 agrees at 12 bases. The ends lost 6 bases at V and 5 bases at J; junction bases unmatched: 7. Per germline, CDR1 MDHEN and CDR2 SYDVKM. This CDR3 has 15 amino acids. CDR3 bases: TGTGCCAGCAGCCCACTAGCGGGAGGTGCGGAGACCCAGTACTTC. It specifies CASSPLAGGAETQYF.

V and J are TRBV12-3 or TRBV12-4 and TRBJ1-6; maybe TRBD1 (5 bases). The CDR3 spans 16 residues. Deletions cut 3 bases from V and 7 bases from J, with 16 bases between. DNA of the CDR3: TGTGCCAGCAGTTTGGCCCAAAGGGGCCGGAATTCACCCCTCCACTTT. Its translation: CASSLAQRGRNSPLHF.

This clonotype was seen ten or more times. The rearrangement links TRBV12-3 or TRBV12-4 to TRBJ2-7; D is unresolved. The CDR3 runs to 13 residues. V lost 3 bases and J 3 bases, leaving 9 bases between the germline ends. The chain's CDR3 is CASSFSGGYEQYF. CDR3 coding DNA: TGTGCCAGCAGTTTTTCGGGCGGCTACGAGCAGTACTTC.

The sample holds many counts of this clonotype. The chain links TRBV4-2 to TRBJ1-2; D may be TRBD1 (6 bases). Germline values: CDR1 LGHNA, CDR2 YNFKEQ. This CDR3 region has 15 residues. Trimming left V 1 base short and J 2 bases short, with 11 bases between. CDR3 protein: CASSQVRGTNYGYTF. In nucleotides, the CDR3 is TGTGCCAGCAGCCAAGTACGGGGGACAAACTATGGCTACACCTTC.

This clonotype was observed a few times. V gene TRBV28 combines with J gene TRBJ2-5; 9 bases fit TRBD1. V gave up 6 bases and J gave up 9 bases; unmatched junction bases: 8. From germline, CDR1 is MDHEN and CDR2 SYDVKM. The CDR3 is 13 amino acids. CDR3 loop: CASRIQGAVAQYF. CDR3 in DNA: TGTGCCAGCAGAATACAGGGGGCTGTGGCCCAGTACTTC.

The chain recombines TRBV9 with TRBJ2-5, with a weak D call TRBD2 (6 bases). Germline CDR1 reads SGDLS; CDR2 reads YYNGEE. The CDR3 sequence is 15 residues long. The ends were cut back, 1 base at V and 4 bases at J, with 14 bases in the middle. CDR3 region: CASSVQGGTRETQYF. The CDR3, as DNA: TGTGCCAGCAGCGTACAGGGAGGAACTAGAGAGACCCAGTACTTC.

This clonotype was recorded many times. This chain uses TRBV10-3 with TRBJ2-1; 11 bases agree with TRBD2. J lost 0 bases, V lost 3 bases, and 4 bases had no gene match. The CDR3 has 17 residues. Germline-derived CDR1 and CDR2 are ENHRY and SYGVKD. The CDR3 loop reads CAISDRLAGSSYNEQFF. The CDR3 bases are TGTGCCATCAGTGACAGACTAGCGGGGAGCTCCTACAATGAGCAGTTCTTC.

This clonotype was observed a handful of times. The chain uses TRBV2 and TRBJ2-1; no definite D call. The germline gives CDR1 SNHLY, CDR2 FYNNEI. Trimming cost V 6 bases and J 0 bases, with 15 bases left between them. The CDR3 runs to 16 residues. The CDR3 protein is CASRGGRSHSYNEQFF. The DNA of the CDR3 is TGTGCCAGCAGGGGTGGGCGGTCTCACTCCTACAATGAGCAGTTCTTC.

The V gene is TRBV28, the J gene TRBJ2-2; 10 positions agree with TRBD2. V gave up 0 bases and J gave up 7 bases; unmatched junction bases: 8. This CDR3 region has 17 residues. CDR1 MDHEN and CDR2 SYDVKM come from the germline V gene. This CDR3 reads CASSLWSSGRAGGELFF. The CDR3 DNA is TGTGCCAGCAGTTTATGGAGCAGCGGGAGGGCTGGCGGGGAGCTGTTTTTT.

Regarding this clonotype: The final CDR3 position lacks the conserved phenylalanine or tryptophan, pointing to a likely read error. The V and J genes are TRBV20-1 and TRBJ2-3; 10 bases are shared with TRBD2. V shed 4 bases and J 1 base; nucleotides not matched to a gene: 11. The germline V gene encodes CDR1 DFQATT and CDR2 SNEGSKA (reference sequence). The CDR3 is made up of 17 amino acids. The CDR3 reads CSANILNLAGGTDTQYL. CDR3 DNA: TGCAGTGCTAACATCCTAAACCTAGCGGGAGGCACAGATACGCAGTATTTA.

V and J are TRBV6-5 and TRBJ1-5; D is unresolved. CDR1 and CDR2 (germline): MNHEY, SVGAGI. This CDR3 has 15 residues. Trimming removed 3 bases from V and 0 bases from J, with 9 bases in between. The CDR3 region is CASSYSGSSNQPQHF. Here the CDR3 DNA reads TGTGCCAGCAGTTATTCGGGCAGTAGCAATCAGCCCCAGCATTTT.

This chain joins TRBV6-5 and TRBJ2-1; 8 bases line up with TRBD2. CDR1 is MNHEY, CDR2 SVGAGI, per germline. The CDR3 runs to 17 residues. Germline trimming cut 0 bases from V and 7 bases from J; bases unmatched to any gene: 11. This CDR3 reads CASSYSVTGGRRNEQFF. The DNA of the CDR3 is TGTGCCAGCAGTTACTCAGTGACCGGCGGGAGGAGGAATGAGCAGTTCTTC.

There are a few counts of this clonotype. The chain is built from TRBV12-3 or TRBV12-4 and TRBJ2-2; no clear D gene. V lost 4 bases and J 1 base, leaving 7 bases between the germline ends. The CDR3 consists of 14 residues. CDR3 coding DNA: TGTGCCAGCAGTTCACGGGTGAACACCGGGGAGCTGTTTTTT. Amino acids: CASSSRVNTGELFF.

This clonotype occurred a few times. The J gene is TRBJ2-1, the V gene TRBV19; 11 bases are a match to TRBD2. The length of the CDR3 is 17 residues. Unmatched junction bases numbered 4, after V lost 3 bases and J lost 0 bases. The germline gives CDR1 LNHDA, CDR2 SQIVND (reference sequence). CDR3 sequence reads: CASSIGTSGTSYNEQFF. DNA for the CDR3: TGTGCCAGTAGTATTGGGACTAGCGGCACCTCCTACAATGAGCAGTTCTTC.

This clonotype appeared many times. The rearrangement joins TRBV5-1 to TRBJ1-2; D remains unclear. V lost 1 base, J lost 3 bases, and 7 bases lay in between. Germline CDR1 is SGHRS and CDR2 is YFSETQ. The CDR3 is 13 residues long. The CDR3 sequence is CASSLTLYYGYTF. CDR3 nucleotides: TGCGCCAGCAGCTTGACCTTGTACTATGGCTACACCTTC.

This clonotype was picked up many times. This chain uses TRBV5-4 with TRBJ2-5; perhaps TRBD1 as D (6 bases). This CDR3 region has 16 residues. Germline values: CDR1 SGHNT, CDR2 YYREEE (reference sequence). V was cut by 3 bases and J by 1 base, with 16 bases left in between. The CDR3 DNA is TGTGCCAGCAGCTCCTTCAGACAGGACATCCAAGAGACCCAGTACTTC. Translating gives CASSSFRQDIQETQYF. The full variable domain, rest sourced from reference TRBV5-4 and TRBJ2-5, is ETGVTQSPTHLIKTRGQQVTLRCSSQSGHNTVSWYQQALGQGPQFIFQYYREEENGRGNFPPRFSGLQFPNYSSELNVNALELDDSALYLCASSSFRQDIQETQYFGPGTRLLVL.

The chain is built from TRBV5-6 and TRBJ2-5, with 8 bases identical to TRBD2. CDR3 length equals 15 residues. The junction had 6 bases not matched to a gene; V was cut back by 0 bases and J by 5 bases. Germline CDR1 is SGHDT and CDR2 is YYEEEE. This CDR3 reads CASSLAGRAWETQYF. The CDR3 coding sequence is TGTGCCAGCAGCTTGGCCGGGAGGGCCTGGGAGACCCAGTACTTC.

The chain links TRBV4-2 to TRBJ2-1; TRBD2 might be the D (5 bases). The CDR3 has 15 amino acids. Germline V gives CDR1 LGHNA, CDR2 YNFKEQ. Between the trimmed V and J ends, which lost 0 bases and 10 bases, there was a span of 16 bases. The DNA for the CDR3 is TGTGCCAGCAGCCAAGAAGACGGGGTGGCCTTGGAGCAGTTCTTC. Translation gives CASSQEDGVALEQFF.

The gene calls are TRBV27 and TRBJ2-5, with 10 bases identical to TRBD2. The V segment lost 10 bases and the J segment 1 base; nucleotides outside the gene matches: 12. The CDR3 runs to 16 residues. Germline V gene sequence: CDR1 MNHEY, CDR2 SMNVEV (reference sequence). The CDR3 loop is CATGRWGTSVQETQYF. The CDR3 DNA reads TGTGCCACGGGTCGGTGGGGGACTAGCGTCCAAGAGACCCAGTACTTC.